Listed below are T cell receptor beta chains from one sample, sequenced in a study of blood T cell repertoires in COVID-19. Repertoires were generated with immunoSEQ multiplex PCR, while TCRdb's copy carries only in-frame clones and drops some. Seen here are under 200,000 clones, less than 90% observed once, and the top ten hold approximately 4.4%. The sample comprised PBMCs or T cells enriched from blood (not recorded which). The receptors derive from a woman aged 45-59 years who had recovered from COVID-19. CDR3s include the opening cysteine and the closing phenylalanine or tryptophan. A D gene is named only where the DNA matches it firmly. Where a row states a size, it is once, few, many or the class of an expanded clone; other rows omit it.

CDR3nt: TGTGCCAGCAGCTCCGACTCTTATAGCAATCAGCCCCAGCATTTT
CDR3aa: CASSSDSYSNQPQHF
abundance: .
v_gene: TRBV7-2
j_gene: TRBJ1-5
d_gene: .

CDR3nt: TGTGCCAGCAGCTTAGAATGGGGCGGGATGGGTGAGCAGTTCTTC
CDR3aa: CASSLEWGGMGEQFF
abundance: few
v_gene: TRBV11-2
j_gene: TRBJ2-1
d_gene: .

CDR3nt: TGTGCCAGCAGGCTGACAGGGGTTAATGAAAAACTGTTTTTT
CDR3aa: CASRLTGVNEKLFF
abundance: .
v_gene: TRBV5-6
j_gene: TRBJ1-4
d_gene: TRBD1

CDR3nt: TGTGCCAGCAGTCGTATAGCCTACCAAGAGACCCAGTACTTC
CDR3aa: CASSRIAYQETQYF
abundance: .
v_gene: TRBV2
j_gene: TRBJ2-5
d_gene: .

CDR3nt: TGTGCCAGCAGTTTACAGGGGCTCCTGGGGCCCCAGCATTTT
CDR3aa: CASSLQGLLGPQHF
abundance: .
v_gene: TRBV28
j_gene: TRBJ1-5
d_gene: .

CDR3nt: TGTGCCAGCAGTTCGCGGGGGGGCCTAGTCGATACGCAGTATTTT
CDR3aa: CASSSRGGLVDTQYF
abundance: .
v_gene: TRBV27
j_gene: TRBJ2-3
d_gene: TRBD2

CDR3nt: TGCGCCAGCAGCTCCGGACAGGGGGATTATGGCTACACCTTC
CDR3aa: CASSSGQGDYGYTF
abundance: .
v_gene: TRBV5-1
j_gene: TRBJ1-2
d_gene: TRBD1

CDR3nt: TGTGCCAGCTCACCCCCCGGGACAGATGGAACCGGGGAGCTGTTTTTT
CDR3aa: CASSPPGTDGTGELFF
abundance: .
v_gene: TRBV18
j_gene: TRBJ2-2
d_gene: TRBD1

CDR3nt: TGTGCCAGCAGCCCGAGGACGGGCGAGGGCTACAATCAGCCCCAGCATTTT
CDR3aa: CASSPRTGEGYNQPQHF
abundance: .
v_gene: TRBV5-5
j_gene: TRBJ1-5
d_gene: .

CDR3nt: TGTGCCACCAGCATTCCCGCGAGGGGGATCAGCAATCAGCCCCAGCATTTT
CDR3aa: CATSIPARGISNQPQHF
abundance: once
v_gene: TRBV15
j_gene: TRBJ1-5
d_gene: .

CDR3nt: TGTGCCTGGACCGGGACAGCATCTTACAATGAGCAGTTCTTC
CDR3aa: CAWTGTASYNEQFF
abundance: .
v_gene: TRBV30
j_gene: TRBJ2-1
d_gene: TRBD1

CDR3nt: TGTGCCAGTACCCGGTCCTCCGGGAGGGATGACGGGGAGCTGTTTTTT
CDR3aa: CASTRSSGRDDGELFF
abundance: .
v_gene: TRBV19
j_gene: TRBJ2-2
d_gene: TRBD2

CDR3nt: TGTGCCAGCAGTTACTCTGTAGACTCTGGAAACACCATATATTTT
CDR3aa: CASSYSVDSGNTIYF
abundance: .
v_gene: TRBV6-5
j_gene: TRBJ1-3
d_gene: .

CDR3nt: TGTGCCAGCAGCCAACTCACCGGGACTTTCTGGGATACGCAGTATTTT
CDR3aa: CASSQLTGTFWDTQYF
abundance: .
v_gene: TRBV14
j_gene: TRBJ2-3
d_gene: .

CDR3nt: TGCGCCAGCAGCGGGCGGGGGGACAAGAACACTGAAGCTTTCTTT
CDR3aa: CASSGRGDKNTEAFF
abundance: .
v_gene: TRBV5-1
j_gene: TRBJ1-1
d_gene: .

CDR3nt: TGTGCCAGCAGTGTCACAGGGGCCACCGTAGGAGCTTTCTTT
CDR3aa: CASSVTGATVGAFF
abundance: .
v_gene: TRBV25-1
j_gene: TRBJ1-1
d_gene: TRBD1

CDR3nt: TGTGCCAGCAGCTTAGTTCAATCACCCCTCCACTTT
CDR3aa: CASSLVQSPLHF
abundance: .
v_gene: TRBV7-2
j_gene: TRBJ1-6
d_gene: .

CDR3nt: TGTGCCAGCAGCCCCGTAGCCGGTCAGGGCACCGGGGAGCTGTTTTTT
CDR3aa: CASSPVAGQGTGELFF
abundance: .
v_gene: TRBV9
j_gene: TRBJ2-2
d_gene: .

CDR3nt: TGCGCCAGCAGCCAAGCTGGGGGGAATCAGCCCCAGCATTTT
CDR3aa: CASSQAGGNQPQHF
abundance: .
v_gene: TRBV4-3
j_gene: TRBJ1-5
d_gene: .

CDR3nt: TGCACCAGCAGCCAAAAACAAGGGGATCAGCCCCAGCATTTT
CDR3aa: CTSSQKQGDQPQHF
abundance: many
v_gene: TRBV1
j_gene: TRBJ1-5
d_gene: .

CDR3nt: TGTGCCAGCAGTGAAACGACACCATACCAAGAGACCCAGTACTTC
CDR3aa: CASSETTPYQETQYF
abundance: .
v_gene: TRBV2
j_gene: TRBJ2-5
d_gene: .

CDR3nt: TGTGCCAGCAGACTGACAGTCCAAGAGACCCAGTACTTC
CDR3aa: CASRLTVQETQYF
abundance: .
v_gene: TRBV6-5
j_gene: TRBJ2-5
d_gene: .

CDR3nt: TGTGCCAGCAGCCAAGGACTGGTCGGTGACAATGAGCAGTTCTTC
CDR3aa: CASSQGLVGDNEQFF
abundance: .
v_gene: TRBV14
j_gene: TRBJ2-1
d_gene: .

CDR3nt: TGTGCCACCAGCCCCCAGCGGCAGATGGGCTACACCTTC
CDR3aa: CATSPQRQMGYTF
abundance: .
v_gene: TRBV15
j_gene: TRBJ1-2
d_gene: .

CDR3nt: TGTGCCTGGGGACTTCCTCCGGGGGGCTACACCTTC
CDR3aa: CAWGLPPGGYTF
abundance: .
v_gene: TRBV30
j_gene: TRBJ1-2
d_gene: .

CDR3nt: TGTGCCAGCAGTTTGGGGACTAGCTGGGATACGCAGTATTTT
CDR3aa: CASSLGTSWDTQYF
abundance: .
v_gene: TRBV28
j_gene: TRBJ2-3
d_gene: TRBD2

CDR3nt: TGTGCCAGCAGCTTAGAGACAGGGGGTAGCACTGAAGCTTTCTTT
CDR3aa: CASSLETGGSTEAFF
abundance: .
v_gene: TRBV5-4
j_gene: TRBJ1-1
d_gene: TRBD1

CDR3nt: TGTGCCAGCAGCAAAGGGCTACAGACCCAATCCGGACAGGGATGGACTGAAGCTTTCTTT
CDR3aa: CASSKGLQTQSGQGWTEAFF
abundance: .
v_gene: TRBV21-1
j_gene: TRBJ1-1
d_gene: .

CDR3nt: TGTGCCAGCAGCCACCGTTATAGTCAAGAGACCCAGTACTTC
CDR3aa: CASSHRYSQETQYF
abundance: .
v_gene: TRBV3-1/TRBV3-2
j_gene: TRBJ2-5
d_gene: .

CDR3nt: TGTGCCAGCAACGACAGGGGTTTGAGCTATGGCTACACCTTC
CDR3aa: CASNDRGLSYGYTF
abundance: .
v_gene: TRBV6-5
j_gene: TRBJ1-2
d_gene: TRBD1

CDR3nt: TGTGCCAGCAGCCAGGGTGGCTCTGGGCGTAATCAGCCCCAGCATTTT
CDR3aa: CASSQGGSGRNQPQHF
abundance: .
v_gene: TRBV5-4
j_gene: TRBJ1-5
d_gene: .

CDR3nt: TGCGCCAGCAGCCCAACGGGACAGGCGGACAATGAGCAGTTCTTC
CDR3aa: CASSPTGQADNEQFF
abundance: .
v_gene: TRBV4-1
j_gene: TRBJ2-1
d_gene: TRBD1

CDR3nt: TGTGCCAGCAGCACGGGACAGGGGAATTCACCCCTCCACTTT
CDR3aa: CASSTGQGNSPLHF
abundance: once
v_gene: TRBV5-8
j_gene: TRBJ1-6
d_gene: TRBD1

CDR3nt: TGTGCCAGCAGCGGGTCGGCAGGGGGCAAGGTTGAAAAACTGTTTTTT
CDR3aa: CASSGSAGGKVEKLFF
abundance: .
v_gene: TRBV5-6
j_gene: TRBJ1-4
d_gene: TRBD1

CDR3nt: TGTGCCTCAACGCGGAGCAATCAGCCCCAGCATTTT
CDR3aa: CASTRSNQPQHF
abundance: .
v_gene: TRBV12-3/TRBV12-4
j_gene: TRBJ1-5
d_gene: .

CDR3nt: TGTGCCACCAGCAGAGACCTCCAGATCCCCTCGACAGATACGCAGTATTTT
CDR3aa: CATSRDLQIPSTDTQYF
abundance: .
v_gene: TRBV15
j_gene: TRBJ2-3
d_gene: .

CDR3nt: TGTGCCAGCAGGTTGACAGCAAACACAGATACGCAGTATTTT
CDR3aa: CASRLTANTDTQYF
abundance: .
v_gene: TRBV7-9
j_gene: TRBJ2-3
d_gene: .

CDR3nt: TGTGCCATCAGTGTAAGACTAGCGGGAGACGGGGAGCTGTTTTTT
CDR3aa: CAISVRLAGDGELFF
abundance: .
v_gene: TRBV10-3
j_gene: TRBJ2-2
d_gene: TRBD2

CDR3nt: TGCGCCAGCAGCTTGGAAGGGGCCCAGGGGGCTATGGGAAAACTGTTTTTT
CDR3aa: CASSLEGAQGAMGKLFF
abundance: .
v_gene: TRBV5-1
j_gene: TRBJ1-4
d_gene: TRBD1

CDR3nt: TGTGCCAGCAGCAGGGGGCTTCCTAATGAAAAACTGTTTTTT
CDR3aa: CASSRGLPNEKLFF
abundance: few
v_gene: TRBV7-2
j_gene: TRBJ1-4
d_gene: TRBD1

CDR3nt: TGTGCCAGCAGCCTCAACGGGGTCACAAATCGGGATAATTCACCCCTCCACTTT
CDR3aa: CASSLNGVTNRDNSPLHF
abundance: few
v_gene: TRBV3-1/TRBV3-2
j_gene: TRBJ1-6
d_gene: .

CDR3nt: TGTGCCAGCTCTCCTATATCCAATGAGCAGTTCTTC
CDR3aa: CASSPISNEQFF
abundance: .
v_gene: TRBV18
j_gene: TRBJ2-1
d_gene: .

CDR3nt: TGTGCCACCAGCATAGTTGGGACAGACTATGGCTACACCTTC
CDR3aa: CATSIVGTDYGYTF
abundance: once
v_gene: TRBV15
j_gene: TRBJ1-2
d_gene: TRBD1

CDR3nt: TGTGCCAGCACGGGAGGGGGGAACACTGAAGCTTTCTTT
CDR3aa: CASTGGGNTEAFF
abundance: .
v_gene: TRBV27
j_gene: TRBJ1-1
d_gene: .

CDR3nt: TGTGCCAGTAGTATCTTGCTCGGGGACAGGGGGGACACTGAAGCTTTCTTT
CDR3aa: CASSILLGDRGDTEAFF
abundance: .
v_gene: TRBV19
j_gene: TRBJ1-1
d_gene: TRBD1

CDR3nt: TGTGCCAGCAGCTTTGGGGAGAAAGGAGGAAACACCATATATTTT
CDR3aa: CASSFGEKGGNTIYF
abundance: .
v_gene: TRBV11-2
j_gene: TRBJ1-3
d_gene: .